This T cell receptor (beta chain) was sequenced in a study of shared T cell receptors in the human thymus. The protocol was immunoSEQ multiplex PCR, while the TCRdb copy is restricted to in-frame clones and leaves out a portion. Among about 730,000 clones listed, approximately 83% were seen once. The CDR3 runs 15 residues. V was clipped by 6 bases and J by 0 bases, with 9 bases between them. Germline CDR1 MDHEN, CDR2 SYDVKM. The data also belong to a second study, concerning human thymus T cells. This second study says: Donors consisted of healthy Finnish infants (having corrective surgery for congenital heart defects). It was from resections taken during corrective heart surgery that the thymus tissue came. V and J genes seemed to be used with bias in thymic and blood repertoires. Related research described strongly overlapping thymic repertoires in unrelated people.

The sample comprised thymocytes. The rearrangement joins TRBV28 to TRBJ1-6; no definite D call. The sequence was collected from a girl under two years old with a congenital heart defect. This CDR3 reads CASRKTHSYNSPLHF. For the CDR3, the DNA is TGTGCCAGCAGAAAGACACACTCCTATAATTCACCCCTCCACTTT. Combining the CDR3 with reference TRBV28 and TRBJ1-6 gives the whole variable domain DVKVTQSSRYLVKRTGEKVFLECVQDMDHENMFWYRQDPGLGLRLIYFSYDVKMKEKGDIPEGYSVSREKKERFSLILESASTNQTSMYLCASRKTHSYNSPLHFGNGTRLTVT.